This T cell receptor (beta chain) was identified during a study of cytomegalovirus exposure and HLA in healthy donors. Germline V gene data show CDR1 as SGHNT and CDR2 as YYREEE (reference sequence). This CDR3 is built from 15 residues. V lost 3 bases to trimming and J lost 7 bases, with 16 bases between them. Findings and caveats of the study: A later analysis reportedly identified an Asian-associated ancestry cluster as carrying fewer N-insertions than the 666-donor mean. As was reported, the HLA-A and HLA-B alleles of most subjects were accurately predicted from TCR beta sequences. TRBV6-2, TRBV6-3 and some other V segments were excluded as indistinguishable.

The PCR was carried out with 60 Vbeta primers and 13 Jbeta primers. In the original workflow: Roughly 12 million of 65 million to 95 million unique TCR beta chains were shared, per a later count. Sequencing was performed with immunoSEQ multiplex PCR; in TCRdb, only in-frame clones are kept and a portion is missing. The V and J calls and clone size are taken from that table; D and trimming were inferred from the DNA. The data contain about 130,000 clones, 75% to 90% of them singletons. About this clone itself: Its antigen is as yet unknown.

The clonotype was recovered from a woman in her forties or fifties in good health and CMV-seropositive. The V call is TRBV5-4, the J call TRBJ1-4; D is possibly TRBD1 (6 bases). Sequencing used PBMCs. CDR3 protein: CASSSGGARSEKLFF. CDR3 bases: TGTGCCAGCAGCTCGGGGGGGGCTCGAAGTGAAAAACTGTTTTTT.